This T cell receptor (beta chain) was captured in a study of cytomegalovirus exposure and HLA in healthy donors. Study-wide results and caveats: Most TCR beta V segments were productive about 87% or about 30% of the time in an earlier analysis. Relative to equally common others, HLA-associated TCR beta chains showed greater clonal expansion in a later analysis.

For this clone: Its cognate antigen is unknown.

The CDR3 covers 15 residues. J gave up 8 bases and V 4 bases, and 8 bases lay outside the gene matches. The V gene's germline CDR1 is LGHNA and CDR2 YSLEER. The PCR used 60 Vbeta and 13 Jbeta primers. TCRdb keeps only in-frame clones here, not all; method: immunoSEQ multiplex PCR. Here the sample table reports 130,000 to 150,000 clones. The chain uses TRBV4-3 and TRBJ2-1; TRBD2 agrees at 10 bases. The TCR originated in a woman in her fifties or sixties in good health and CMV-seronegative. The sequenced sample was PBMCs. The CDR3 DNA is TGCGCCAGCAGCCCCGGTAGCGGGAGGAGAGATGAGCAGTTCTTC. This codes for CASSPGSGRRDEQFF.